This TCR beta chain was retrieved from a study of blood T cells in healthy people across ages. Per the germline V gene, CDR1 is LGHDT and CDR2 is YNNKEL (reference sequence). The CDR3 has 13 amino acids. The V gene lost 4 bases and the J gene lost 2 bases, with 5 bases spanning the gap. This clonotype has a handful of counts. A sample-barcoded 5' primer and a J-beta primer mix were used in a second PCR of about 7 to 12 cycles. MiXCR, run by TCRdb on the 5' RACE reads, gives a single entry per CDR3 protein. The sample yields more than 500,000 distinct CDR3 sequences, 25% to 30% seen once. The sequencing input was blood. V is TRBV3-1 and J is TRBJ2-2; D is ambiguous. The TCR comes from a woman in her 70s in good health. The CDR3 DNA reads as TGTGCCAGCAGCCGTCTCAACACCGGGGAGCTGTTTTTT. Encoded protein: CASSRLNTGELFF.